Presented here are 17 T cell receptor beta chains from one specimen sequenced in a study of T-cell reconstitution after alpha-beta-depleted transplantation in children (TCRdb year 2016). Receptor amplification or capture employed PCR. TCRdb shows the sequencer as Illumina HiSeq 2500. TCR libraries were prepared with molecular barcoding, using unique molecular identifiers to normalize TCRbeta repertoire quantification. Using fastp at Q25 and MiXCR, TCRdb reprocessed the public reads and kept productive beta chains. Each entry merges the rows of one CDR3 protein and shows their most common DNA and genes. The table for this sample lists some 200,000 distinct CDR3 sequences; about 6.3% of them were counted only once. The ten biggest clones cover 3% to 3.5% of the sample. The sequencing here drew on PBMCs from the stem cell graft donor, taken from the stem cell graft. The receptors were gathered from a human donor who donated a stem cell graft to a child with Wiskott-Aldrich syndrome.

The chain couples TRBV20-1 to TRBJ1-3; maybe TRBD1 (5 bases). CDR1 DFQATT and CDR2 SNEGSKA come from the germline V gene (reference sequence). The CDR3 runs 16 residues. The germline V and J ends were trimmed by 5 bases and 3 bases, with 20 bases remaining between them. CDR3 protein: CSAPLGGRGGGNTIYF. The CDR3 coding sequence is TGCAGTGCTCCCTTGGGGGGAAGGGGAGGTGGAAACACCATATATTTT.

This clonotype has at least ten counts. The CDR3 nucleotides read TGCAGTGCTAGGGATCCGAGGATGAGCTCCTACGAGCAGTACTTC. Translation gives CSARDPRMSSYEQYF. This chain uses TRBV20-1 with TRBJ2-7; D uncertain. The germline V gene encodes CDR1 DFQATT and CDR2 SNEGSKA (reference sequence). V dropped 3 bases and J dropped 0 bases, with 15 bases sitting between them. The CDR3 sequence is 15 residues long.

This clonotype was counted many times. The chain joins TRBV12-3 or TRBV12-4 to TRBJ1-6; D ambiguous. Between the trimmed V and J ends, which lost 6 bases and 8 bases, there was a span of 5 bases. This CDR3 has 11 amino acids. CDR3 region: CASSQDSPLHF. The CDR3 region has the DNA TGTGCCAGCAGCCAAGATTCACCCCTCCACTTT.

This clonotype has ten or more counts. The V call is TRBV5-1, the J call TRBJ2-1; 10 bases match TRBD1. This CDR3 region has 15 residues. Trimming cost V 3 bases and J 9 bases; bases outside gene matches: 9. The germline V gene has CDR1 SGHRS and CDR2 YFSETQ. CDR3 nucleotides: TGCGCCAGCAGCTACGGACAGGGGGGGAAGGTTGAGCAGTTCTTC. This gives the protein CASSYGQGGKVEQFF.

The sample holds many counts of this clonotype. The chain recombines TRBV25-1 with TRBJ2-7, with a possible D match to TRBD2 (5 bases). V was clipped by 3 bases and J by 2 bases, with 17 bases between them. The CDR3 is 16 amino acids. CDR1 is MGHDK and CDR2 is SYGVNS in the germline V gene. The CDR3 DNA is TGTGCCAGCAGTGATCTTGGGAGTGTAACAACCTACGAGCAGTACTTC. As protein: CASSDLGSVTTYEQYF.

This clonotype appeared many times. This rearrangement joins TRBV12-3 or TRBV12-4 to TRBJ1-1, with TRBD1 as a possible D gene (6 bases). V was pared by 3 bases and J by 1 base, with 9 bases between. This CDR3 is built from 14 residues. The CDR3 bases are TGTGCCAGCAGTTTTACAGGGAAGAACACTGAAGCTTTCTTT. This encodes CASSFTGKNTEAFF.

This clonotype was seen many times. This chain uses TRBV4-1 with TRBJ1-1, with D possibly being TRBD1 (6 bases). CDR1 and CDR2 from the germline V gene are MGHRA and YSYEKL. This CDR3 region has 15 residues. V shed 1 base and J shed 4 bases, with 13 bases lying between them. The CDR3 here is CASSQVNREATEAFF. CDR3 nucleotide sequence: TGCGCCAGCAGCCAAGTTAACAGGGAGGCCACTGAAGCTTTCTTT.

This clonotype occurred many times. The chain uses TRBV24-1 and TRBJ2-2; no reliable D call. This CDR3 has 18 amino acids. Trimming shortened V by 9 bases and J by 0 bases, and 22 bases separated the two germline ends. Germline V CDR1 and CDR2: KGHDR, SFDVKD. The DNA of the CDR3 is TGTGCCACCGCCCCCGCCAGGCCACAGTTCGCGAACACCGGGGAGCTGTTTTTT. This sequence encodes CATAPARPQFANTGELFF.

This clonotype was observed many times. The V call is TRBV20-1, the J call TRBJ2-1; D gene uncertain. Per germline, CDR1 DFQATT and CDR2 SNEGSKA (reference sequence). V was clipped by 5 bases and J by 7 bases, with 12 bases between them. This CDR3 has 12 amino acids. The CDR3 coding sequence is TGCAGTGCTGTCCACAAGGGAAATGAGCAGTTCTTC. Amino acids: CSAVHKGNEQFF.

At least ten counts were recorded for this clonotype. This chain uses TRBV20-1 with TRBJ2-2; 9 bases map to TRBD1. The trim removed 3 bases at V and 4 bases at J, leaving 3 bases unmatched. Germline loops: CDR1 DFQATT, CDR2 SNEGSKA (reference sequence). CDR3 length equals 14 residues. The CDR3 coding sequence is TGCAGTGCTAGGACGGGACAGGGCACCGGGGAGCTGTTTTTT. Residues: CSARTGQGTGELFF.

This clonotype was detected many times. V is TRBV29-1 and J is TRBJ2-3; D ambiguous. With 4 bases removed from V and 4 bases from J, the gap between germline ends came to 9 bases. Per germline, CDR1 SQVTM and CDR2 ANQGSEA. This CDR3 is 12 amino acids long. Here the CDR3 reads CSVVGVADTQYF. CDR3 DNA: TGCAGCGTTGTAGGCGTCGCAGATACGCAGTATTTT.

This clonotype was counted ten times or more. The rearrangement uses TRBV5-5 and TRBJ2-5; 9 positions agree with TRBD1. This CDR3 has 13 amino acids. The germline CDR1 and CDR2 sequences are SGHKS and YYEKEE (reference sequence). The V and J ends lost 5 bases and 3 bases, in that order; junction bases with no gene match: 2. The CDR3 region is CASSWDREETQYF. DNA of the CDR3: TGTGCCAGCAGTTGGGACAGGGAAGAGACCCAGTACTTC.

This clonotype has ten or more counts. The chain links TRBV5-1 to TRBJ1-4; D remains unclear. The V gene lost 2 bases and the J gene lost 2 bases, with 7 bases spanning the gap. Germline CDR1 reads SGHRS; CDR2 reads YFSETQ. The CDR3 has 14 amino acids. The CDR3 spells CASSLGPTNEKLFF. CDR3 bases: TGCGCCAGCAGCTTAGGGCCTACTAATGAAAAACTGTTTTTT.

This clonotype was picked up many times. V is TRBV12-3 or TRBV12-4 and J is TRBJ2-7; 7 nucleotides align to TRBD2. CDR3 length: 13 amino acids. V was pared by 7 bases and J by 4 bases, with 7 bases of the junction left unmatched. CDR3 sequence reads: CASKGEGLYEQYF. The CDR3 region has the DNA TGTGCCAGCAAAGGGGAGGGCCTTTACGAGCAGTACTTC.

This clonotype appeared many times. The rearrangement links TRBV29-1 to TRBJ1-6; the match to TRBD1 covers 8 bases. The CDR3 spans 13 residues. Germline V lookup: CDR1 SQVTM, CDR2 ANQGSEA. The V gene end was trimmed by 6 bases and the J gene end by 8 bases; junction bases not matched to a gene: 6. This CDR3 is CSVSSGQDSPLHF. The CDR3 bases are TGCAGCGTCTCTTCGGGACAGGATTCACCCCTCCACTTT.

This clonotype was detected ten times or more. J is TRBJ1-2 and V is TRBV10-3; D possibly corresponds to TRBD1 (6 bases). CDR1 and CDR2 (germline): ENHRY, SYGVKD. CDR3 length: 18 residues. Trimming stripped 7 bases from V and 0 bases from J, with 24 bases between. The CDR3: CAITEGQPKVFPNYGYTF. The CDR3 DNA follows: TGTGCCATCACCGAAGGACAGCCCAAAGTGTTCCCTAACTATGGCTACACCTTC.

The chain is built from TRBV11-2 and TRBJ2-5; D is perhaps TRBD2 (7 bases). Germline V gives CDR1 SGHAT, CDR2 FQNNGV. The V end lost 5 bases, the J end lost 2 bases, and 21 bases lay between the germline ends. The CDR3 runs to 17 residues. The CDR3 reads CASSQTETGRGQETQYF. CDR3 nucleotides: TGTGCCAGCAGCCAAACGGAAACAGGGAGGGGTCAAGAGACCCAGTACTTC. Filled out from reference TRBV11-2 and TRBJ2-5, the complete variable domain reads EAGVAQSPRYKIIEKRQSVAFWCNPISGHATLYWYQQILGQGPKLLIQFQNNGVVDDSQLPKDRFSAERLKGVDSTLKIQPAKLEDSAVYLCASSQTETGRGQETQYFGPGTRLLVL.